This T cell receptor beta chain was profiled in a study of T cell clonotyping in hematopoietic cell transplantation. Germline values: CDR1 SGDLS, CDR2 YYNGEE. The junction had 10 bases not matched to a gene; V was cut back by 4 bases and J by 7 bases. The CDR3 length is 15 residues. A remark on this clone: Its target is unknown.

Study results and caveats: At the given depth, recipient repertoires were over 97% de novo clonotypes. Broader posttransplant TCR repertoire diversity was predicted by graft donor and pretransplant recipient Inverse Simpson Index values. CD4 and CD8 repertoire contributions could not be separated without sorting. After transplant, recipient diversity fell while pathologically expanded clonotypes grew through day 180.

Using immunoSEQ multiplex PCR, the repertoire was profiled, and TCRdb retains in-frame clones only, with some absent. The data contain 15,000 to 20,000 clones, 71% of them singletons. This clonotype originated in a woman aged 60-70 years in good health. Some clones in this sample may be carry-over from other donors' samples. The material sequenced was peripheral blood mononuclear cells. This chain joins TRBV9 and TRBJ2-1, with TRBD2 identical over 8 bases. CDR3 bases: TGTGCCAGCAGCCCGGGGACTAGTTCGACTAATGAGCAGTTCTTC. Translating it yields CASSPGTSSTNEQFF.